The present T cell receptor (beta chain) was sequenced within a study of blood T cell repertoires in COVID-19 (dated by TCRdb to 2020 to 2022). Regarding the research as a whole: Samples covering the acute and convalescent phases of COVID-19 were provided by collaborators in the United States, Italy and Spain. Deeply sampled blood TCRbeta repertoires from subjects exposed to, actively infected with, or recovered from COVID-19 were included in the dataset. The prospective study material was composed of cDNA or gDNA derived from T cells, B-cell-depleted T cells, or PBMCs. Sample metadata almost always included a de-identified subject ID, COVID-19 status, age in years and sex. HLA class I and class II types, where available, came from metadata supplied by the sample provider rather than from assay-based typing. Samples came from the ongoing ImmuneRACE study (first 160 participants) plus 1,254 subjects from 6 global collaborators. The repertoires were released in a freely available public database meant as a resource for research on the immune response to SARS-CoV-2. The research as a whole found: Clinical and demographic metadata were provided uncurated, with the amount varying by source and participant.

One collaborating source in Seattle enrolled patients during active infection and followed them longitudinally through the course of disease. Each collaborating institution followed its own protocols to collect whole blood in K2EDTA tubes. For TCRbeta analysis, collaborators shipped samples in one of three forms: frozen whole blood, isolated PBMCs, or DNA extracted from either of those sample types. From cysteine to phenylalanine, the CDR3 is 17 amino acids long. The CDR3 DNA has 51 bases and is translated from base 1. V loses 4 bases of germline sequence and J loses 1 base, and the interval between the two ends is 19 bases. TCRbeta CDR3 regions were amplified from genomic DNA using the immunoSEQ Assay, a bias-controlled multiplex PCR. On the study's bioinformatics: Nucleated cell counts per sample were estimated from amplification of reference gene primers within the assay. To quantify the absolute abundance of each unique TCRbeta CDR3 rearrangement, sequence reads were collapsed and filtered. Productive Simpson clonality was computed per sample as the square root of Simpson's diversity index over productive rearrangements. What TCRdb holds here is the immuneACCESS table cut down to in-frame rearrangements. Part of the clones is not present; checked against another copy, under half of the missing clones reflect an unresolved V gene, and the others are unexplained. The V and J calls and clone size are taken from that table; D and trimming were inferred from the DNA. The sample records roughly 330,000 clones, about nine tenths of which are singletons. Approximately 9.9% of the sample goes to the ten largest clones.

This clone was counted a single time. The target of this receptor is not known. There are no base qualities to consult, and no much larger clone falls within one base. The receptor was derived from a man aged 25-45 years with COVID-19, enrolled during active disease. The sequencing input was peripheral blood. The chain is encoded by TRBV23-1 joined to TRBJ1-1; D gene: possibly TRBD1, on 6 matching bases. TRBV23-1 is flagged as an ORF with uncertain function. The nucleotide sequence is TGCGCCAGCAGTCTTTGGCGGCAGGGGAAAAAGAACACTGAAGCTTTCTTT. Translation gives CASSLWRQGKKNTEAFF.